This TCR beta chain appears in the sequencing data of a study of cytomegalovirus exposure and HLA in healthy donors. Notes on the study in general: Common viral pathogens seemed to be connected with several of the most significant clusters, according to a later analysis. The likely explanation for a cluster of highly shared sequence variants was sequencing artifact.

Germline CDR1 and CDR2: LGHNA and YSLEER. The V segment lost 3 bases and the J segment 5 bases; nucleotides outside the gene matches: 13. This CDR3 contains 17 residues. Regarding this clone: Its target is unknown.

The PCR ran on 60 Vbeta and 13 Jbeta primers. TCRdb keeps only in-frame clones here, not all; method: immunoSEQ multiplex PCR. Here the sample table reports some 72,000 clones. This cohort consisted of healthy bone marrow donors. J is TRBJ2-1 and V is TRBV4-3; 7 bases fit TRBD1. The receptor comes from a boy between 10 and 17 years old in good health and CMV-seronegative. Specimen: PBMCs. CDR3 residues: CASSQGPMDRSDNEQFF. The DNA for the CDR3 is TGCGCCAGCAGCCAGGGACCTATGGACAGGTCCGACAATGAGCAGTTCTTC.